These 25 T cell receptor beta chains originate from one sample sequenced in a study of cytomegalovirus exposure and HLA in healthy donors. The protocol was immunoSEQ multiplex PCR, while the TCRdb copy is restricted to in-frame clones and leaves out a portion. Of hundreds of thousands of clones listed, over 75% are singletons. Material for sequencing was PBMCs. The receptors originated from a woman younger than 30 in good health and CMV-seropositive.

The CDR3 DNA follows: TGTGCCAGCAGCGTATATCTCGGGACTAGCGGGAGGGCCGGGGAGCTGTTTTTT. Translated, it gives CASSVYLGTSGRAGELFF. V gene TRBV11-3 combines with J gene TRBJ2-2; TRBD2 matches 16 bases. V lost 5 bases and J lost 6; bases outside the gene matches: 9. This CDR3 is 18 amino acids long. The germline V gene encodes CDR1 SGHNT and CDR2 YENEEA. Full variable domain (missing parts from reference TRBV11-3 and TRBJ2-2): EAGVVQSPRYKIIEKKQPVAFWCNPISGHNTLYWYLQNLGQGPELLIRYENEEAVDDSQLPKDRFSAERLKGVDSTLKIQPAELGDSAVYLCASSVYLGTSGRAGELFFGEGSRLTVL.

Details on this clone: The identical CDR3 is also encoded by other nucleotide sequences in the sample. The gene calls are TRBV9 and TRBJ2-7; D unclear. Trimming left V 4 bases short and J 0 bases short, with 5 bases between. The CDR3 totals 12 residues. Germline CDR1 SGDLS, CDR2 YYNGEE. CDR3 sequence (DNA): TGTGCCAGCAGCCGAGACTCCTACGAGCAGTACTTC. Its protein product is CASSRDSYEQYF.

In this sample, this clone turned up once. This sequence joins TRBV27 and TRBJ2-7; 7 bases map to TRBD1. Looked up from germline, CDR1 is MNHEY and CDR2 is SMNVEV (reference sequence). V lost 6 bases, J lost 3 bases, and 11 bases stayed unmatched. The CDR3 has 15 amino acids. The CDR3 region is CASSPGQELYYEQYF. Here the CDR3 DNA reads TGTGCCAGCAGCCCTGGACAGGAATTATACTACGAGCAGTACTTC.

This chain joins TRBV9 and TRBJ2-3; D not resolved. Between the trimmed V and J ends, which lost 0 bases and 1 base, there was a span of 9 bases. There are 15 residues in the CDR3. CDR1 and CDR2 from the germline V gene are SGDLS and YYNGEE. The CDR3 DNA sequence: TGTGCCAGCAGCGTAGGGTCCAGGCGCACAGATACGCAGTATTTT. It specifies CASSVGSRRTDTQYF.

This chain connects TRBV10-3 to TRBJ2-7, with 7 bases aligning to TRBD1. The V gene end was trimmed by 6 bases and the J gene end by 4 bases; junction bases not matched to a gene: 9. CDR3 length: 14 residues. Per the germline V gene, CDR1 is ENHRY and CDR2 is SYGVKD. The CDR3, as DNA: TGTGCCATCAGCCCACAGGGGAATGCATACGAGCAGTACTTC. Residues: CAISPQGNAYEQYF.

This clone was detected once. V gene TRBV9 combines with J gene TRBJ2-7, with 10 bases matching TRBD1. CDR1 and CDR2 (germline): SGDLS, YYNGEE. J gave up 2 bases and V 4 bases, and 6 bases lay outside the gene matches. The CDR3 runs to 15 residues. The CDR3 spells CASSFGQGVPYEQYF. In DNA, the CDR3 is TGTGCCAGCAGCTTTGGACAGGGGGTCCCCTACGAGCAGTACTTC.

This chain uses TRBV27 with TRBJ1-1, with D unresolved. Per the germline V gene, CDR1 is MNHEY and CDR2 is SMNVEV (reference sequence). V lost 2 bases and J 11 bases, leaving 15 bases between the germline ends. CDR3 length: 13 amino acids. The CDR3 DNA sequence: TGTGCCAGCAGTTTAACGGTCAGCCGGGATGCTTTCTTT. It is translated as CASSLTVSRDAFF.

This chain joins TRBV25-1 and TRBJ1-3; 10 bases match TRBD1. Germline V gene lookup returns CDR1 MGHDK and CDR2 SYGVNS. There are 16 residues in the CDR3. V was clipped by 5 bases and J by 4 bases; unmatched bases: 8. The CDR3 DNA is TGTGCCAGCAGTTTCGGGACAGGGGACGTCGGAAACACCATATATTTT. It specifies CASSFGTGDVGNTIYF.

This clone occurred once. The J gene is TRBJ2-7, the V gene TRBV5-1; D remains unclear. The CDR3 is 11 amino acids. V was trimmed by 2 bases and J by 6 bases, leaving 6 bases between them. Germline CDR1 and CDR2: SGHRS and YFSETQ. The CDR3 loop is CASSLATEQYF. The CDR3 DNA reads TGCGCCAGCAGCTTAGCCACCGAGCAGTACTTC.

The chain joins TRBV5-6 to TRBJ2-7, with 10 bases that match TRBD2. This CDR3 is 18 amino acids long. Germline V gene sequence: CDR1 SGHDT, CDR2 YYEEEE. With 6 bases clipped from V and 0 bases from J, the junction kept 15 bases outside the gene matches. The CDR3 loop reads CASTMLAGVSDYSYEQYF. For the CDR3, the DNA is TGTGCCAGCACCATGCTAGCGGGAGTGTCTGATTACTCCTACGAGCAGTACTTC.

As to this clone: The sample contains more than one DNA sequence encoding this CDR3. The chain couples TRBV5-1 to TRBJ2-5, with D possibly matching TRBD1 (6 bases). With 3 bases removed from V and 1 base from J, the gap between germline ends came to 10 bases. The CDR3 is 14 residues long. The germline V gene has CDR1 SGHRS and CDR2 YFSETQ. The CDR3 region has the DNA TGCGCCAGCAGCTCCGGACAGTTCCAAGAGACCCAGTACTTC. This sequence encodes CASSSGQFQETQYF.

DNA for the CDR3: TGTGCCTGGAGTCTTTTAAGCACAGATACGCAGTATTTT. Its translation: CAWSLLSTDTQYF. The rearrangement uses TRBV30 and TRBJ2-3; D gene uncertain. Germline-derived CDR1 and CDR2 are GTSNPN and SVGIG (reference sequence). The CDR3 length is 13 residues. Trimming left V 2 bases short and J 0 bases short, with 6 bases between. The whole variable domain, filled in from reference TRBV30 and TRBJ2-3, reads SQTIHQWPATLVQPVGSPLSLECTVEGTSNPNLYWYRQAAGRGLQLLFYSVGIGQISSEVPQNLSASRPQDRQFILSSKKLLLSDSGFYLCAWSLLSTDTQYFGPGTRLTVL.

This clone was detected only once. The V call is TRBV11-2, the J call TRBJ1-2; 7 bases align to TRBD1. The junction had 16 bases not matched to a gene; V was cut back by 5 bases and J by 4 bases. The length of the CDR3 is 17 residues. From germline, CDR1 is SGHAT and CDR2 FQNNGV. Written as DNA, the CDR3 is TGTGCCAGCAGCGAGCCTTCCAGGACAGGCGACCTCTATGGCTACACCTTC. It specifies CASSEPSRTGDLYGYTF.

This chain connects TRBV4-2 to TRBJ2-7; the match to TRBD2 covers 9 bases. Trimming cost V 3 bases and J 6 bases; bases outside gene matches: 6. Germline V gene sequence: CDR1 LGHNA, CDR2 YNFKEQ. The length of the CDR3 is 14 residues. CDR3 protein: CASSQLGTSTEQYF. CDR3 nucleotides: TGTGCCAGCAGCCAGCTCGGGACTAGCACCGAGCAGTACTTC.

The rearrangement joins TRBV29-1 to TRBJ1-1, with D tentatively TRBD1 (6 bases). CDR1 is SQVTM, CDR2 ANQGSEA, per germline. The CDR3 runs 14 residues. The ends were cut back, 6 bases at V and 4 bases at J, with 18 bases in the middle. The CDR3 sequence is CSVHRGAAGTEAFF. The DNA of the CDR3 is TGCAGCGTCCATCGGGGGGCGGCCGGCACTGAAGCTTTCTTT.

The V and J genes are TRBV5-1 and TRBJ2-2, with TRBD1 identical over 8 bases. J lost 3 bases, V lost 0 bases, and 4 bases had no gene match. Germline V gene data show CDR1 as SGHRS and CDR2 as YFSETQ. CDR3 length equals 16 residues. The CDR3 DNA is TGCGCCAGCAGCTTGGCCGCGGACAGGGACACCGGGGAGCTGTTTTTT. Amino acid sequence: CASSLAADRDTGELFF.

The chain employs TRBV30 and TRBJ2-1; D is perhaps TRBD2 (6 bases). Germline CDR1 and CDR2: GTSNPN and SVGIG (reference sequence). V dropped 2 bases and J dropped 6 bases, with 14 bases sitting between them. CDR3 size: 14 residues. The CDR3 coding sequence is TGTGCCTGGAGTATCCGGGAGCGCGGCAATGAGCAGTTCTTC. Residues: CAWSIRERGNEQFF.

This rearrangement joins TRBV4-1 to TRBJ2-7, with D possibly being TRBD2 (6 bases). The CDR3 sequence is 16 residues long. Between the trimmed V and J ends, which lost 0 bases and 2 bases, there was a span of 14 bases. Germline lookup yields CDR1 MGHRA and CDR2 YSYEKL. CDR3 sequence reads: CASSQDLTGEAYEQYF. The CDR3 DNA sequence: TGCGCCAGCAGCCAAGATTTGACGGGGGAGGCCTACGAGCAGTACTTC.

The CDR3 spells CSVGFPNTGELFF. The CDR3 coding sequence is TGCTCAGTGGGCTTTCCGAACACCGGGGAGCTGTTTTTT. This rearrangement joins TRBV29-1 to TRBJ2-2; D is unresolved. The CDR3 runs 13 residues. Per germline, CDR1 SQVTM and CDR2 ANQGSEA.

The V and J genes are TRBV19 and TRBJ2-2, with D perhaps TRBD2 (6 bases). Trimming removed 4 bases from V and 0 bases from J, with 12 bases in between. This CDR3 spans 16 amino acids. Germline-derived CDR1 and CDR2 are LNHDA and SQIVND (reference sequence). The CDR3 DNA reads TGTGCCAGTAGTAATGCGGGAAGCGCGAACACCGGGGAGCTGTTTTTT. It translates to CASSNAGSANTGELFF.

The chain combines TRBV7-9 with TRBJ1-1; D may be TRBD1 (5 bases). The CDR3 covers 14 residues. CDR1 and CDR2 from the germline V gene are SEHNR and FQNEAQ (reference sequence). The germline V and J ends were trimmed by 2 bases and 3 bases, with 10 bases remaining between them. CDR3 in DNA: TGTGCCAGCAGCTTACCGGGACTACACACTGAAGCTTTCTTT. Its translation is CASSLPGLHTEAFF.

This clone was counted between two and nine times. One junction end does not reproduce the germline sequence, and a read error may be involved. This chain connects TRBV30 to TRBJ1-1, with D perhaps matching TRBD1 (5 bases). The CDR3 sequence is 13 residues long. The V gene's germline CDR1 is GTSNPN and CDR2 SVGIG (reference sequence). Here the CDR3 reads CAWSAGVNAEAFF. CDR3 nucleotides: TGTGCCTGGAGTGCGGGGGTGAACGCTGAAGCTTTCTTT.

The chain carries TRBV19 and TRBJ1-4, with 8 bases aligning to TRBD1. From germline, CDR1 is LNHDA and CDR2 SQIVND (reference sequence). After removal of 7 bases from V and 6 bases from J, the junction contained 10 bases not matched to a gene. This CDR3 has 15 residues. CDR3 nucleotides: TGTGCCAGTACCCAGGTCGACAGGGGAGATGAAAAACTGTTTTTT. Encoded protein: CASTQVDRGDEKLFF. Based on the CDR3 plus reference TRBV19 and TRBJ1-4, the full variable domain is DGGITQSPKYLFRKEGQNVTLSCEQNLNHDAMYWYRQDPGQGLRLIYYSQIVNDFQKGDIAEGYSVSREKKESFPLTVTSAQKNPTAFYLCASTQVDRGDEKLFFGSGTQLSVL.

The CDR3 region has the DNA TGTGCCAGCAGCTCCAATCCGAACACTGAAGCTTTCTTT. It translates to CASSSNPNTEAFF. The V and J genes are TRBV13 and TRBJ1-1, with D hard to call. The V and J ends lost 4 bases and 1 base respectively, with 7 bases between them. Germline loops: CDR1 PRHDT, CDR2 FYEKMQ (reference sequence). This CDR3 comprises 13 residues.

In this sample, this clone turned up once. The chain combines TRBV18 with TRBJ1-5, with TRBD1 matching over 8 bases. The CDR3 has 14 amino acids. Germline lookup yields CDR1 KGHSH and CDR2 LQKENI. The junction had 7 bases not matched to a gene; V was cut back by 5 bases and J by 7 bases. The CDR3 loop reads CASSDTGGGQPQHF. The CDR3 nucleotides are TGTGCCAGCTCAGACACAGGGGGTGGCCAGCCCCAGCATTTT.